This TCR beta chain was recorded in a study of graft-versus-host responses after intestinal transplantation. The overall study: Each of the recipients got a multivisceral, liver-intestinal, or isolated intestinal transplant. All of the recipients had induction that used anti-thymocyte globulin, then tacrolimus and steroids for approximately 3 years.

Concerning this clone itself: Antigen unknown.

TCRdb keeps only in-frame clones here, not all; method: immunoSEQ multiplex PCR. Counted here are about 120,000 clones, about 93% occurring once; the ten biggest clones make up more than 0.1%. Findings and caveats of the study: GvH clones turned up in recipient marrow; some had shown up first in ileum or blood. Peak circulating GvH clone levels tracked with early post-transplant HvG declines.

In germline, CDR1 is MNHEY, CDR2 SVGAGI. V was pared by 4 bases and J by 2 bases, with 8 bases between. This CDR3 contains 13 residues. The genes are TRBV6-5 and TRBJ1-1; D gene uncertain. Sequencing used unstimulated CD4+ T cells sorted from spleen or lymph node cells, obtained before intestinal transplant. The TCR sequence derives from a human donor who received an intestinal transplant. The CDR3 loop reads CASSSPANTEAFF. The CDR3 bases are TGTGCCAGCAGTTCTCCAGCTAACACTGAAGCTTTCTTT.